The 8 T cell receptor beta chains listed next were all sequenced from one sample in a study of T cell changes during pregnancy in multiple sclerosis. Data came from immunoSEQ multiplex PCR; TCRdb stores just in-frame clones and leaves some out. The data contain 66,000 or so clones, 85% to 90% of them singletons. The material sequenced was peripheral blood, taken in the first trimester of pregnancy. The receptors stem from a female donor in good health, enrolled as a control in a pregnancy study.

This rearrangement joins TRBV6-6 to TRBJ2-7; D is ambiguous. CDR1 MNHNY and CDR2 SVGAGI come from the germline V gene (reference sequence). CDR3 length equals 14 residues. Trimming cost V 2 bases and J 5 bases, with 13 bases left between them. The CDR3 loop is CASSYAPAQDEQYF. The CDR3 nucleotides are TGTGCCAGCAGTTACGCCCCTGCTCAGGACGAGCAGTACTTC.

This chain links TRBV7-6 with TRBJ2-5; TRBD1 aligns across 10 bases. The CDR3 runs 16 residues. Germline CDR1 reads SGHVS; CDR2 reads FNYEAQ. V dropped 1 base and J dropped 4; count of bases not matched to a gene: 6. CDR3 in DNA: TGTGCCAGCAGCTTAGGTGGATGGGACAGGGGAGAGACCCAGTACTTC. Its translation: CASSLGGWDRGETQYF.

CDR3 in amino acids: CASSYDGLEAFF. The CDR3 region has the DNA TGCGCCAGCAGCTATGACGGTCTGGAGGCTTTCTTT. This rearrangement joins TRBV5-1 to TRBJ1-1; D gene ambiguous. CDR1 and CDR2 from the germline V gene are SGHRS and YFSETQ. CDR3 length: 12 residues. V lost 3 bases, J lost 11 bases, and 14 bases lay in between. The full variable domain, in which reference TRBV5-1 and TRBJ1-1 provide the parts outside the CDR3, is KAGVTQTPRYLIKTRGQQVTLSCSPISGHRSVSWYQQTPGQGLQFLFEYFSETQRNKGNFPGRFSGRQFSNSRSEMNVSTLELGDSALYLCASSYDGLEAFFGQGTRLTVV.

The CDR3 DNA is TGTGCCAGCAGTCTACAGGGGGGCACTAATGAAAAACTGTTTTTT. The encoded protein is CASSLQGGTNEKLFF. The chain has TRBV6-5 and TRBJ1-4; 8 positions agree with TRBD1. Trimming cost V 5 bases and J 2 bases; bases outside gene matches: 4. The CDR3 extends over 15 amino acids. The germline CDR1 and CDR2 sequences are MNHEY and SVGAGI.

CDR3 bases: TGTGCCAGCAGTTTACAAAGGGGGCGGGGGGTATTCTACGAGCAGTACTTC. It encodes CASSLQRGRGVFYEQYF. The V gene is TRBV27, the J gene TRBJ2-7; D is perhaps TRBD2 (8 bases). The CDR3 consists of 17 residues. Trimming pared 2 bases from V and 3 bases from J, leaving 20 bases between. CDR1 is MNHEY and CDR2 is SMNVEV in the germline V gene (reference sequence).

This clone has a handful of counts. The chain joins TRBV5-6 to TRBJ1-1, with TRBD1 matching 8 bases. The ends lost 0 bases at V and 11 bases at J; junction bases unmatched: 6. This CDR3 contains 13 residues. The germline V gene encodes CDR1 SGHDT and CDR2 YYEEEE. The CDR3 loop reads CASSLGTGREAFF. CDR3 DNA: TGTGCCAGCAGCTTGGGGACAGGGAGGGAGGCTTTCTTT.

This clone is a singleton in its sample. This chain links TRBV7-9 with TRBJ1-2, with 9 bases lining up with TRBD1. Germline-derived CDR1 and CDR2 are SEHNR and FQNEAQ (reference sequence). The CDR3 consists of 15 residues. V was clipped by 5 bases and J by 8 bases; unmatched bases: 12. CDR3 loop: CASSNPAGQGEGYTF. CDR3 coding DNA: TGTGCCAGCAGCAATCCGGCGGGACAGGGTGAAGGCTACACCTTC. The whole variable domain, filled in from reference TRBV7-9 and TRBJ1-2, reads DTGVSQNPRHKITKRGQNVTFRCDPISEHNRLYWYRQTLGQGPEFLTYFQNEAQLEKSRLLSDRFSAERPKGSFSTLEIQRTEQGDSAMYLCASSNPAGQGEGYTFGSGTRLTVV.

The J gene is TRBJ1-1, the V gene TRBV2; no clear D. The CDR3 has 15 residues. Trimming pared 2 bases from V and 0 bases from J, leaving 10 bases between. CDR1 and CDR2 from the germline V gene are SNHLY and FYNNEI. The CDR3 DNA reads TGTGCCAGCAGTGAACGAGGGATTATGAACACTGAAGCTTTCTTT. Translation: CASSERGIMNTEAFF. The variable domain in full, completed from reference TRBV2 and TRBJ1-1, reads EPEVTQTPSHQVTQMGQEVILRCVPISNHLYFYWYRQILGQKVEFLVSFYNNEISEKSEIFDDQFSVERPDGSNFTLKIRSTKLEDSAMYFCASSERGIMNTEAFFGQGTRLTVV.